This T cell receptor beta chain was obtained from a study of blood T cell repertoires in COVID-19. Study details: Specimens from acute and convalescent COVID-19 originated in the United States, Italy and Spain. T cells, B-cell-depleted T cells, or PBMCs provided the cDNA or gDNA that served as material.

CDR1 is MNHEY and CDR2 is SVGAGI in the germline V gene. The CDR3 runs to 13 residues. V was clipped by 7 bases and J by 5 bases; unmatched bases: 5. In the source study's methods: Estimates of nucleated cell counts were drawn from the amplification of reference gene primers. Clones were sequenced by immunoSEQ multiplex PCR, and TCRdb holds only the in-frame ones, with some missing. Clone size and the V and J calls come from that table; the DNA yielded D and trimming. The repertoire holds approximately 440,000 clones, more than 70% seen once, with about 12% in the top ten. The Seattle patients, enrolled during active infection, were followed longitudinally.

This sequence originates from a woman aged 50 to 60 with COVID-19, enrolled during active disease. The chain employs TRBV6-5 and TRBJ2-3; 8 bases fit TRBD2. Input material: peripheral blood. The CDR3 DNA is TGTGCCAGCAAGGCGGGGGGCGAAGATACGCAGTATTTT. It is translated as CASKAGGEDTQYF.